This record covers a single T cell receptor beta chain. Its antigen is not known. The entry originates in a study of shared clonotypes between healthy human individuals. General study points: Relative to clonotypes present in all four donors, those not shared had lower generation probabilities. Clonotype sharing across a few donors was observed for roughly 5% of naive CD4 clonotypes.

Evenly divided among several immunoSEQ plates was the genomic DNA of each subset. Data came from immunoSEQ multiplex PCR; TCRdb stores just in-frame clones and leaves some out. The top ten clones hold 24% of a sample with 650,000 to 800,000 clones, 92% of them seen once. CD45RO-negative CD8 cells positively selected for CCR7 made up the naive population, which excluded terminally differentiated effector memory CD45RA+ cells. There were no recent acute infections or vaccinations among the donors, who were healthy HIV-negative adults. The CDR3 length is 13 residues. Germline V gives CDR1 SGHAT, CDR2 FQNNGV. V was shortened by 4 bases and J by 0 bases, with 7 bases between the two germline ends.

Material for sequencing was naive CD8+ T cells sorted from blood. The receptor comes from a man aged 25-45 years in good health. The chain recombines TRBV11-2 with TRBJ2-7, with D perhaps TRBD2 (5 bases). CDR3 DNA: TGTGCCAGCAGCTGGAGGATCTCCTACGAGCAGTACTTC. Translated: CASSWRISYEQYF.